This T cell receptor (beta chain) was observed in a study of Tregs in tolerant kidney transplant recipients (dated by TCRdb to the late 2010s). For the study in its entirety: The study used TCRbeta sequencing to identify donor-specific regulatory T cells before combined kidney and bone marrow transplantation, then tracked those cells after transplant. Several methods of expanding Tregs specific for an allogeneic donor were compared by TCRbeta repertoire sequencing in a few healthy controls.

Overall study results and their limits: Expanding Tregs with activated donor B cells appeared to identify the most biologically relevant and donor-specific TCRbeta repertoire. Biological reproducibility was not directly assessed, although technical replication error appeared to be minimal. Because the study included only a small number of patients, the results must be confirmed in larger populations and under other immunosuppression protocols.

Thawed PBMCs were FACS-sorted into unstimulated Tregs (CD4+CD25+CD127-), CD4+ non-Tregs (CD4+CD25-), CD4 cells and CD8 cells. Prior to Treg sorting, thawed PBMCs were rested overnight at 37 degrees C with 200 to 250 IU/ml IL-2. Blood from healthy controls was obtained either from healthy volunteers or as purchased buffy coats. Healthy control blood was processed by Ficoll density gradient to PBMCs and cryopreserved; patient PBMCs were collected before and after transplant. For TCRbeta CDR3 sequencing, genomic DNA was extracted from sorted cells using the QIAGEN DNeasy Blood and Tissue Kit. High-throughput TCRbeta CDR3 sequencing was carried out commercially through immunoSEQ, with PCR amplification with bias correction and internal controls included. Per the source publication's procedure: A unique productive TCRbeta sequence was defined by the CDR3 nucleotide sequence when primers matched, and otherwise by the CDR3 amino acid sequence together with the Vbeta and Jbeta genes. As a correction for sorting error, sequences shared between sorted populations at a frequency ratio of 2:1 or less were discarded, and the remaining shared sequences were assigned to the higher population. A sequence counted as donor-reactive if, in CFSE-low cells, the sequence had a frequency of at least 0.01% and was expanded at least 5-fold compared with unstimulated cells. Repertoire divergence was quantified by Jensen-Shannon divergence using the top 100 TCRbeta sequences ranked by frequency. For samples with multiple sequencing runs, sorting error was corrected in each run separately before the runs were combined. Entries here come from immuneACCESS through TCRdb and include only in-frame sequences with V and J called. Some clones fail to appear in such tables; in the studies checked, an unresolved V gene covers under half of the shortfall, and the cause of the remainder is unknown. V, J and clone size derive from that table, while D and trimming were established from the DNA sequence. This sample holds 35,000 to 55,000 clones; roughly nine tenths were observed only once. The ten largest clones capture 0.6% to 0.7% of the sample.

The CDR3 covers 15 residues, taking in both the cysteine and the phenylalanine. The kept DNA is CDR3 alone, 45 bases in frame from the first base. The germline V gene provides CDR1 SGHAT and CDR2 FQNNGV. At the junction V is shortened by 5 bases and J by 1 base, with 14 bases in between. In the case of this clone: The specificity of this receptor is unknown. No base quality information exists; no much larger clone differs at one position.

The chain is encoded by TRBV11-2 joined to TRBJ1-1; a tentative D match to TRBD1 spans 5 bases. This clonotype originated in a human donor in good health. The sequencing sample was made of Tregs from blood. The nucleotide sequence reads TGTGCCAGCAGCAGTTGGGGAACAGGGAACACTGAAGCTTTCTTT. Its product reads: CASSSWGTGNTEAFF.